Listed here is a single TCR beta chain. The antigen it recognizes is unknown. No quality values exist for individual bases; no much larger clone is one base distant. V gives up 3 bases and J gives up 0 bases, and the segment between their germline ends measures 12 bases. Inclusive of the bounding cysteine and phenylalanine, the CDR3 is 15 residues long. Of all the DNA, just the CDR3 is kept, 45 bases in frame from base 1. The germline V gene (reference sequence) sets CDR1 to SEHNR and CDR2 to FQNEAQ. The sample comes from a study of T cell changes during pregnancy in multiple sclerosis (dated by TCRdb to between 2018 and 2021). With regard to the full study: The study examined how the T cell repertoire changed over the course of pregnancy in women with multiple sclerosis.

Libraries were constructed by the immunoSEQ multiplex PCR assay. Held by TCRdb, this immuneACCESS table contains in-frame sequences only and omits some clones. Under half of the omission traces to an unresolved V gene where checked; the cause of the rest is unknown. This sample comprises roughly 64,000 clones, about nine tenths of them detected only once. Approximately 6.6% of the sample is held by the ten biggest clonotypes. The sequence came from a female donor in good health, enrolled as a control in a pregnancy study. The rearranged segments are TRBV7-9 and TRBJ2-7; the best D guess is TRBD1, with 6 bases matching. The sample here was peripheral blood, taken in the third trimester of pregnancy. CDR3 region: CASSLGDRPSYEQYF. In nucleotide form, the sequence is TGTGCCAGCAGCTTGGGAGACAGGCCCTCCTACGAGCAGTACTTC.